This entry lists 28 T cell receptor beta chains sequenced from one sample in a study of blood T cell repertoires in COVID-19. The assay was immunoSEQ multiplex PCR, and TCRdb's table has in-frame clones only and misses some. The sample includes roughly 200,000 clones, 70% to 90% seen only once; the top ten take about 10%. Sequencing was performed on peripheral blood. The receptors here all came from a human donor with active or convalescent COVID-19. The donor label of this sample is uncertain.

The chain employs TRBV28 and TRBJ1-2; D gene ambiguous. CDR1 is MDHEN, CDR2 SYDVKM, per germline. V lost 3 bases and J 0 bases, leaving 8 bases between the germline ends. The CDR3 totals 14 residues. CDR3 sequence reads: CASSLGRTNYGYTF. For the CDR3, the DNA is TGTGCCAGCAGTTTGGGCCGAACTAACTATGGCTACACCTTC.

The CDR3 region is CASSRNRESDTQYF. The CDR3, as DNA: TGTGCCAGCAGTCGAAACAGGGAGAGCGATACGCAGTATTTT. The V call is TRBV6-6, the J call TRBJ2-3; maybe TRBD1 (6 bases). The CDR3 loop spans 14 amino acids. The V end lost 5 bases, the J end lost 6 bases, and 15 bases lay between the germline ends. CDR1 is MNHNY and CDR2 is SVGAGI in the germline V gene (reference sequence).

This chain links TRBV7-9 with TRBJ2-7; TRBD2 matches at 8 bases. CDR3 length: 14 residues. The V gene end was trimmed by 3 bases and the J gene end by 5 bases; junction bases not matched to a gene: 6. Germline lookup yields CDR1 SEHNR and CDR2 FQNEAQ (reference sequence). DNA of the CDR3: TGTGCCAGCAGCTTGACGGGACTAGTCGACGAGCAGTACTTC. Amino acid sequence: CASSLTGLVDEQYF.

The table lists this clone with a count of one. The V gene is TRBV28, the J gene TRBJ1-5; possible D gene TRBD1, 6 bases. Trimming removed 6 bases from V and 0 bases from J, with 12 bases in between. The CDR3 sequence is 15 residues long. The germline CDR1 and CDR2 sequences are MDHEN and SYDVKM. Here the CDR3 reads CASSSGQISNQPQHF. The DNA for the CDR3 is TGTGCCAGCAGCTCCGGACAGATTAGCAATCAGCCCCAGCATTTT.

Here the CDR3 reads CASSNFRQGGTEAFF. The CDR3 DNA reads as TGCGCCAGCAGCAATTTTAGACAGGGAGGCACTGAAGCTTTCTTT. This chain uses TRBV4-1 with TRBJ1-1, with TRBD1 identical over 7 bases. CDR1 is MGHRA, CDR2 YSYEKL, per germline. This CDR3 has 15 amino acids. Losses at the gene ends were 5 bases for V and 4 bases for J; bases not matched to a gene: 10.

The J gene is TRBJ1-2, the V gene TRBV19, with D maybe TRBD1 (5 bases). The CDR3 consists of 18 residues. V was shortened by 3 bases and J by 4 bases, with 24 bases between the two germline ends. Germline assignment: CDR1 LNHDA and CDR2 SQIVND (reference sequence). Written as DNA, the CDR3 is TGTGCCAGTAGTATCGATTCTACAGGTACCATACTTCCCTATGGCTACACCTTC. Residues: CASSIDSTGTILPYGYTF. The variable domain in full, completed from reference TRBV19 and TRBJ1-2, reads DGGITQSPKYLFRKEGQNVTLSCEQNLNHDAMYWYRQDPGQGLRLIYYSQIVNDFQKGDIAEGYSVSREKKESFPLTVTSAQKNPTAFYLCASSIDSTGTILPYGYTFGSGTRLTVV.

This clone was picked up a small number of times. The chain uses TRBV4-3 and TRBJ1-6, with a tentative D call TRBD1 (5 bases). Germline CDR1 LGHNA, CDR2 YSLEER. This CDR3 has 18 residues. V was pared by 1 base and J by 10 bases, with 23 bases between. CDR3 sequence (DNA): TGCGCCAGCAGCCAAGCGATGGGTGCGGGGCTCCTTGAGTCACCCCTCCACTTT. It specifies CASSQAMGAGLLESPLHF.

This rearrangement joins TRBV2 to TRBJ1-6; perhaps TRBD1 as D (5 bases). The CDR3 runs 12 residues. Trimming left V 11 bases short and J 10 bases short, with 15 bases between. Germline CDR1 is SNHLY and CDR2 is FYNNEI. The CDR3 DNA reads TGTGCCTCCCGGGGGGTAGGCTCACCCCTCCACTTT. Protein: CASRGVGSPLHF.

The chain joins TRBV4-1 to TRBJ1-1; no clear D. This CDR3 is 18 amino acids long. Germline CDR1 and CDR2: MGHRA and YSYEKL. The V end lost 1 base, the J end lost 3 bases, and 21 bases lay between the germline ends. CDR3 nucleotide sequence: TGCGCCAGCAGCCAAGGATCCACAGCAGGAGGGTACGACACTGAAGCTTTCTTT. Translated, it gives CASSQGSTAGGYDTEAFF.

The V gene is TRBV2, the J gene TRBJ1-2; 10 bases map to TRBD1. The trim removed 5 bases at V and 4 bases at J, leaving 4 bases unmatched. CDR3 length equals 14 residues. CDR1 and CDR2 from the germline V gene are SNHLY and FYNNEI. CDR3 coding DNA: TGTGCCAGCAGTAATGACAGGGGGCCCTATGGCTACACCTTC. Translation gives CASSNDRGPYGYTF.

This clone has only one observation. The CDR3: CAWSVQGGGYGYTF. The CDR3 DNA reads TGTGCCTGGAGTGTACAGGGGGGAGGCTATGGCTACACCTTC. The chain carries TRBV30 and TRBJ1-2, with 8 bases aligning to TRBD1. Germline-derived CDR1 and CDR2 are GTSNPN and SVGIG (reference sequence). V shed 0 bases, J shed 4 bases, and the junction held 4 bases outside the gene matches. The CDR3 spans 14 residues.

This CDR3 is CASSFRGWGNEQFF. The CDR3 DNA follows: TGCGCCAGCAGCTTTCGAGGGTGGGGTAATGAGCAGTTCTTC. The V and J genes are TRBV5-1 and TRBJ2-1, with D possibly matching TRBD2 (5 bases). Trimming removed 2 bases at V and 7 bases at J, with 13 bases between. The CDR3 is made up of 14 amino acids. Germline V gives CDR1 SGHRS, CDR2 YFSETQ.

V usage is TRBV10-3 and J usage is TRBJ1-3; D is undetermined. Per the germline V gene, CDR1 is ENHRY and CDR2 is SYGVKD. This CDR3 comprises 17 residues. V was trimmed by 3 bases and J by 4 bases, leaving 19 bases between them. The CDR3 spells CAISDWTVTGGGNTIYF. The DNA of the CDR3 is TGTGCCATCAGTGACTGGACGGTAACCGGCGGGGGAAACACCATATATTTT.

CDR3 sequence (DNA): TGCGCCAGCAGCCAAGAAGGAAGCGGGAGTTTAGTCGGTGAGCAGTTCTTC. Amino acid sequence: CASSQEGSGSLVGEQFF. The chain couples TRBV4-1 to TRBJ2-1, with 8 positions matching TRBD2. CDR3 length: 17 residues. Germline lookup yields CDR1 MGHRA and CDR2 YSYEKL. V lost 0 bases, J lost 9 bases, and 13 bases stayed unmatched.

This clone was found a few times. The chain has TRBV4-3 and TRBJ1-2; 11 positions match TRBD1. This CDR3 spans 13 amino acids. V lost 6 bases to trimming and J lost 7 bases; unmatched junction nucleotides: 4. Looked up from germline, CDR1 is LGHNA and CDR2 is YSLEER. The DNA of the CDR3 is TGCGCCAGCAGTGGGGGACAGGGGGGTGGCTACACCTTC. As protein: CASSGGQGGGYTF.

About this clone itself: One end of the junction is discordant with germline, which a read error may explain. CDR3 region: CAGRSAGLGELFF. The CDR3 DNA follows: TGTGCCGGTAGATCGGCGGGGCTAGGGGAGCTGTTTTTT. V is TRBV19 and J is TRBJ2-2; a weak D match, TRBD2 (6 bases). This CDR3 comprises 13 residues. Germline loops: CDR1 LNHDA, CDR2 SQIVND (reference sequence).

The chain has TRBV4-1 and TRBJ2-5; D is possibly TRBD1 (7 bases). Germline CDR1 reads MGHRA; CDR2 reads YSYEKL. The CDR3 totals 16 residues. Trimming took off 4 bases at V and 4 bases at J, with 19 bases between the two ends. DNA of the CDR3: TGCGCCAGCAGCCTCGGGACAGCGGGTGTAGCAGAGACCCAGTACTTC. Amino acid sequence: CASSLGTAGVAETQYF.

CDR3 in amino acids: CASRDRGSYEQYF. In DNA, the CDR3 is TGTGCCAGTCGGGACAGGGGCTCCTACGAGCAGTACTTC. V is TRBV7-2 and J is TRBJ2-7; the match to TRBD1 covers 10 bases. The length of the CDR3 is 13 residues. Germline V CDR1 and CDR2: SGHTA, FQGNSA. J lost 0 bases, V lost 9 bases, and 2 bases had no gene match.

The chain joins TRBV5-1 to TRBJ2-7, with a possible D match to TRBD2 (6 bases). CDR1 and CDR2 (germline): SGHRS, YFSETQ. V was trimmed by 3 bases and J by 3 bases, leaving 16 bases between them. This CDR3 region has 15 residues. CDR3 residues: CASSYGGTQNYEQYF. CDR3 DNA: TGCGCCAGCAGCTACGGCGGGACGCAAAACTACGAGCAGTACTTC.

This clone was found once. The CDR3, as DNA: TGTGCCAGCAGCCAAGACGGGACGGGGGGCGACGAGCAGTACTTC. Encoded protein: CASSQDGTGGDEQYF. This sequence joins TRBV4-2 and TRBJ2-7; D might be TRBD2 (7 bases). Trimming removed 0 bases from V and 5 bases from J, with 14 bases in between. The CDR3 has 15 amino acids. Germline assignment: CDR1 LGHNA and CDR2 YNFKEQ.

This rearrangement joins TRBV12-3 or TRBV12-4 to TRBJ2-1; 8 bases map to TRBD1. This CDR3 has 12 amino acids. With 5 bases clipped from V and 15 bases from J, the junction kept 9 bases outside the gene matches. The CDR3 sequence is CASSLLGQGRFF. The CDR3, as DNA: TGTGCCAGCAGTCTCCTTGGACAGGGTCGGTTCTTC.

The chain uses TRBV6-5 and TRBJ1-6, with D possibly matching TRBD1 (5 bases). Trimming cost V 6 bases and J 14 bases, with 20 bases left between them. This CDR3 comprises 14 residues. Germline assignment: CDR1 MNHEY and CDR2 SVGAGI. The CDR3 loop reads CASRPDRLIGTLHF. DNA of the CDR3: TGTGCCAGCAGGCCCGACAGACTGATCGGTACCCTCCACTTT.

This clone has just a few counts. The chain couples TRBV27 to TRBJ1-1, with D possibly matching TRBD1 (5 bases). CDR3 length: 15 amino acids. Germline loops: CDR1 MNHEY, CDR2 SMNVEV (reference sequence). Trimming took 5 bases from V and 0 from J, leaving 13 bases between them. CDR3 bases: TGTGCCAGCAGTCCATCAGGGATATTGAACACTGAAGCTTTCTTT. Its translation is CASSPSGILNTEAFF.

The CDR3 DNA reads TGTGCCAGCAGTTTTACCCTGCAGGGTTGGAACTATGGCTACACCTTC. Its translation is CASSFTLQGWNYGYTF. V usage is TRBV28 and J usage is TRBJ1-2, with a possible D match to TRBD1 (5 bases). V gave up 3 bases and J gave up 2 bases, with 16 bases separating them. The CDR3 covers 16 residues. CDR1 and CDR2 (germline): MDHEN, SYDVKM.

The chain couples TRBV18 to TRBJ1-5; D possibly corresponds to TRBD1 (6 bases). V was shortened by 3 bases and J by 8 bases, with 17 bases between the two germline ends. Germline values: CDR1 KGHSH, CDR2 LQKENI. CDR3 length: 15 residues. The CDR3 reads CASSPGTLMREPQHF. CDR3 sequence (DNA): TGTGCCAGCTCACCCGGGACACTCATGCGGGAGCCCCAGCATTTT.

The chain uses TRBV11-1 and TRBJ2-7; 7 bases fit TRBD1. Germline V gene lookup returns CDR1 SGHAT and CDR2 FQDESV (reference sequence). The CDR3 runs to 14 residues. V shed 1 base, J shed 6 bases, and the junction held 6 bases outside the gene matches. CDR3 sequence: CASSLGQGIGEQYF. CDR3 sequence (DNA): TGTGCCAGCAGCTTAGGACAGGGAATTGGCGAGCAGTACTTC.

The rearrangement uses TRBV14 and TRBJ1-1, with 8 bases lining up with TRBD1. After removal of 0 bases from V and 1 base from J, the junction contained 13 bases not matched to a gene. CDR3 size: 19 residues. From germline, CDR1 is SGHDN and CDR2 FVKESK. The CDR3 loop reads CASSQDNMWTGQKNTEAFF. CDR3 bases: TGTGCCAGCAGCCAAGATAACATGTGGACAGGGCAGAAGAACACTGAAGCTTTCTTT. Drawing the rest from reference TRBV14 and TRBJ1-1, the complete variable domain is EAGVTQFPSHSVIEKGQTVTLRCDPISGHDNLYWYRRVMGKEIKFLLHFVKESKQDESGMPNNRFLAERTGGTYSTLKVQPAELEDSGVYFCASSQDNMWTGQKNTEAFFGQGTRLTVV.

There are many counts of this clone. V is TRBV4-3 and J is TRBJ1-6; 7 positions match TRBD1. Germline values: CDR1 LGHNA, CDR2 YSLEER. V dropped 4 bases and J dropped 7; count of bases not matched to a gene: 4. This CDR3 has 14 residues. As DNA, the CDR3 is TGCGCCAGCAGCCGCCGGGACAGAAATTCACCCCTCCACTTT. Its protein product is CASSRRDRNSPLHF.